Shown below are 7 T cell receptor beta chains from a single sample sequenced in a study of blood T cells in healthy people across ages. A second PCR, run for about 6 to 12 cycles, used a sample-barcoded 5' primer plus a J-beta primer mix. Each CDR3 protein is one row after TCRdb ran MiXCR on the 5' RACE reads. The table has a few hundred thousand distinct CDR3 sequences, 52% seen once. Sequencing was carried out using blood. These TCRs come from a man between 60 and 75 years old in good health.

V is TRBV20-1 and J is TRBJ2-7, with 13 bases identical to TRBD2. CDR1 is DFQATT and CDR2 is SNEGSKA in the germline V gene (reference sequence). V dropped 6 bases and J dropped 5; count of bases not matched to a gene: 7. The CDR3 is 14 residues long. The CDR3 loop reads CSAKTSGRSHEQYF. Here the CDR3 DNA reads TGCAGTGCCAAGACTAGCGGGAGGAGCCACGAGCAGTACTTC.

The CDR3 is CSATRLVGGSNEQFF. The DNA for the CDR3 is TGCAGTGCTACCAGACTAGTGGGAGGTTCAAATGAGCAGTTCTTC. The V gene is TRBV20-1, the J gene TRBJ2-1, with D possibly TRBD2 on 6 matching bases. Trimming stripped 4 bases from V and 7 bases from J, with 20 bases between. The CDR3 extends over 15 amino acids. Germline loops: CDR1 DFQATT, CDR2 SNEGSKA (reference sequence).

This clonotype was picked up a small number of times. V and J are TRBV20-1 and TRBJ1-2; D is unclear. CDR1 DFQATT and CDR2 SNEGSKA come from the germline V gene (reference sequence). The CDR3 covers 11 residues. The V end lost 6 bases, the J end lost 3 bases, and 8 bases lay between the germline ends. The CDR3 protein is CSADGDYGYTF. CDR3 DNA: TGCAGTGCCGACGGTGACTATGGCTACACCTTC.

This clonotype was counted between two and nine times. The genes are TRBV7-9 and TRBJ2-7, with D possibly being TRBD1 or TRBD2 (6 bases each). Germline-derived CDR1 and CDR2 are SEHNR and FQNEAQ (reference sequence). The CDR3 contains 14 residues. The V gene lost 8 bases and the J gene lost 4 bases, with 18 bases spanning the gap. This chain's CDR3 is CASSDWGAAYEQYF. The CDR3, as DNA: TGTGCCAGCTCGGATTGGGGGGCCGCATACGAGCAGTACTTC.

The DNA of the CDR3 is TGTGCCAGCAGTAGCGGGACTAGCGGATACTACGAGCAGTACTTC. Amino acids: CASSSGTSGYYEQYF. The chain carries TRBV12-3 or TRBV12-4 and TRBJ2-7; TRBD2 agrees at 11 bases. J lost 3 bases, V lost 5 bases, and 6 bases had no gene match. The CDR3 runs to 15 residues.

This chain uses TRBV7-2 with TRBJ2-3, with 7 bases matching TRBD1. J was trimmed by 1 base and V by 6 bases; bases with no gene match: 7. Per germline, CDR1 SGHTA and CDR2 FQGNSA. CDR3 size: 15 residues. This chain's CDR3 is CASRLTGVRTDTQYF. The CDR3 region has the DNA TGTGCCAGCAGACTTACAGGGGTACGCACAGATACGCAGTATTTT.

V gene TRBV20-1 combines with J gene TRBJ2-3; D not resolved. The V end was cut by 1 base, the J end by 3 bases, with 14 bases between. CDR1 is DFQATT and CDR2 is SNEGSKA in the germline V gene (reference sequence). The CDR3 consists of 15 residues. CDR3 protein: CSARGLTALTDTQYF. CDR3 DNA: TGCAGTGCTAGAGGTCTAACGGCTCTAACAGATACGCAGTATTTT.